This T cell receptor (beta chain) is from a study of response to subunit inactivated influenza vaccine (dated by TCRdb to 2016 to 2019). At the level of the whole study: Deep quantitative T cell receptor repertoire profiling was used in the study to track responses to a trivalent subunit inactivated influenza vaccine.

CDR1 and CDR2, looked up from the germline V gene, are MNHNS and SASEGT. The CDR3 measures 17 amino acids from cysteine to phenylalanine. Here the CDR3 DNA is all that survives: 51 bases in frame from base 1. V sheds 8 bases and J sheds 3 bases, leaving 23 bases between their ends. Beyond this particular receptor, the publication reports: It was suggested by the authors that each seasonal influenza vaccination may recruit only a limited number of new T cells.

To prepare the library, RT-PCR was applied. Instrument on record: Illumina HiSeq 2500. The public sequencing data were trimmed at Q25 with fastp and processed into clonotypes with MiXCR by TCRdb, which kept only in-frame beta chains. Identical CDR3 protein sequences are pooled into one entry, listed with their most common genes and DNA. For this sample the table gives roughly 780,000 distinct CDR3 sequences, of which approximately 18% were detected only once. Around 9.9% of the sample is taken by the ten largest. As concerns this clonotype: Its antigen is not yet known. Base qualities were left out, and no much larger clone turns up one base away.

The chain is assembled from TRBV6-1 and TRBJ1-5; 5 matching bases give a weak D call of TRBD1. This specimen was PBMCs from blood, taken about 5 days after vaccination. The sequence was obtained from a man aged 50 to 59 who received an inactivated influenza vaccine. Donor details come from another sample of the same person, matched by shared clones. The CDR3 has the sequence CASSPRPVGDYNQPQHF. Read as DNA, the sequence is TGTGCCAGCTCCCCCCGTCCCGTGGGGGACTACAATCAGCCCCAGCATTTT.